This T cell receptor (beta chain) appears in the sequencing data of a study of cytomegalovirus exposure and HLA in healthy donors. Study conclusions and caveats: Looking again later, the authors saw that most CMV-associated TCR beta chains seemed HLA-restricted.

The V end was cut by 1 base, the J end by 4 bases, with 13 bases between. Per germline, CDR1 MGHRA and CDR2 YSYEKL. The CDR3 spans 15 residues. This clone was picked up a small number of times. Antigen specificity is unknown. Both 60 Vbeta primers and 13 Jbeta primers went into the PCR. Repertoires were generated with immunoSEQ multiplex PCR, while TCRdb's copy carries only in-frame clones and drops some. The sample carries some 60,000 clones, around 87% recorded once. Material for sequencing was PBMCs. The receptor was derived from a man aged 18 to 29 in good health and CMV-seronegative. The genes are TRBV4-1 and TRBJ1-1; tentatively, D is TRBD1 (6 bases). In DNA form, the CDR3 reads TGCGCCAGCAGCCAAGCGGCAGGGGAGGGCACTGAAGCTTTCTTT. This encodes CASSQAAGEGTEAFF.